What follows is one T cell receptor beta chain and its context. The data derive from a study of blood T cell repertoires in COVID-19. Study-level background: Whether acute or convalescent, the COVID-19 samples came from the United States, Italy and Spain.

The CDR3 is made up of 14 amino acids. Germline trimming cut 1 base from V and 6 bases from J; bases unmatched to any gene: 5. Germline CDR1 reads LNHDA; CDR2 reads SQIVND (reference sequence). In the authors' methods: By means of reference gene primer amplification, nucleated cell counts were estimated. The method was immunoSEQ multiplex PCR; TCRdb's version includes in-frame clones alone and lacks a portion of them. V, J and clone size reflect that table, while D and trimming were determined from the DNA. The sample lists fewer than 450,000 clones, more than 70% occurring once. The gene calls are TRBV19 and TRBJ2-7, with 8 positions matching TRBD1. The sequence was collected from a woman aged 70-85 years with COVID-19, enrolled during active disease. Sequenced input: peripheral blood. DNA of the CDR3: TGTGCCAGTAGTATAGGCGGACAGGGCATCGAGCAGTACTTC. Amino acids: CASSIGGQGIEQYF.